The 22 T cell receptor beta chains in this list originate from one sample, sequenced in a study of shared clonotypes between healthy human individuals. Here immunoSEQ multiplex PCR was the method, and the copy in TCRdb shows in-frame clones only, minus some. The repertoire has about 110,000 clones, under 70% of them found once; the top ten carry around 24%. The sequencing input was memory CD8+ T cells sorted from blood. Subset: CD45RO+ cells pooled with CCR7-negative TemRA cells. These receptors all stem from a woman aged 25-40 years in good health.

This rearrangement joins TRBV25-1 to TRBJ2-1; 11 bases agree with TRBD2. The germline V gene has CDR1 MGHDK and CDR2 SYGVNS. The V gene end was trimmed by 5 bases and the J gene end by 0 bases; junction bases not matched to a gene: 9. The CDR3 spans 18 residues. The CDR3 bases are TGTGCCAGCAGTCAACGGACTAGCGGGTCGAGCTCCTACAATGAGCAGTTCTTC. This gives the protein CASSQRTSGSSSYNEQFF.

The V gene is TRBV7-9, the J gene TRBJ2-1, with D perhaps matching TRBD2 (6 bases). The CDR3 sequence is 13 residues long. CDR1 and CDR2 from the germline V gene are SEHNR and FQNEAQ (reference sequence). Trimming left V 5 bases short and J 8 bases short, with 13 bases between. The CDR3, as DNA: TGTGCCAGCAGCGCGGCGCGGAGGGATGAGCAGTTCTTC. Translated, it gives CASSAARRDEQFF. The full variable domain, rest sourced from reference TRBV7-9 and TRBJ2-1, is DTGVSQNPRHKITKRGQNVTFRCDPISEHNRLYWYRQTLGQGPEFLTYFQNEAQLEKSRLLSDRFSAERPKGSFSTLEIQRTEQGDSAMYLCASSAARRDEQFFGPGTRLTVL.

The gene calls are TRBV10-3 and TRBJ2-3; 7 bases agree with TRBD2. The germline CDR1 and CDR2 sequences are ENHRY and SYGVKD. The length of the CDR3 is 14 residues. The ends lost 9 bases at V and 5 bases at J; junction bases unmatched: 11. CDR3: CAIKSGKVGDTQYF. CDR3 DNA: TGTGCCATTAAAAGCGGGAAGGTAGGAGATACGCAGTATTTT.

The chain couples TRBV7-9 to TRBJ2-1; D remains unclear. This CDR3 has 12 residues. Per the germline V gene, CDR1 is SEHNR and CDR2 is FQNEAQ (reference sequence). V was pared by 4 bases and J by 5 bases, with 6 bases between. CDR3 bases: TGTGCCAGCAGCTCTGATAACAATGAGCAGTTCTTC. Amino acids: CASSSDNNEQFF.

This clone has a single count. The rearrangement links TRBV2 to TRBJ2-7; D ambiguous. The germline V gene has CDR1 SNHLY and CDR2 FYNNEI. The V end lost 7 bases, the J end lost 5 bases, and 12 bases lay between the germline ends. CDR3 length equals 12 residues. The CDR3 sequence is CASTPNFNEQYF. CDR3 DNA sequence: TGTGCCAGCACACCCAACTTCAACGAGCAGTACTTC.

This sequence joins TRBV11-1 and TRBJ1-2; D not resolved. V lost 5 bases to trimming and J lost 7 bases, with 17 bases between them. The germline gives CDR1 SGHAT, CDR2 FQDESV (reference sequence). The CDR3 is 14 residues long. CDR3 residues: CASSPSEESAGYTF. The CDR3 bases are TGTGCCAGCAGCCCGTCAGAGGAATCGGCTGGCTACACCTTC.

This clone has more than one count but fewer than ten. The chain has TRBV25-1 and TRBJ1-5, with D tentatively TRBD1 (6 bases). Looked up from germline, CDR1 is MGHDK and CDR2 is SYGVNS. This CDR3 region has 18 residues. With 2 bases removed from V and 3 bases from J, the gap between germline ends came to 20 bases. The CDR3: CASSEGGGGLPYNQPQHF. The DNA of the CDR3 is TGTGCCAGCAGTGAAGGCGGGGGCGGGCTGCCATACAATCAGCCCCAGCATTTT.

The chain has TRBV2 and TRBJ2-3, with 10 bases lining up with TRBD2. The CDR3 is 14 amino acids. The trim removed 7 bases at V and 6 bases at J, leaving 7 bases unmatched. Germline CDR1 is SNHLY and CDR2 is FYNNEI. The CDR3 DNA reads as TGTGCCAGCAAGGCTAGCGGGAGTCGTGATACGCAGTATTTT. As protein: CASKASGSRDTQYF.

This clone was observed a single time. This chain joins TRBV10-3 and TRBJ2-3; D possibly corresponds to TRBD2 (5 bases). Germline V gives CDR1 ENHRY, CDR2 SYGVKD. Trimming removed 2 bases at V and 2 bases at J, with 11 bases between. The CDR3 is 15 residues long. The CDR3 here is CAISEQRTVTDTQYF. CDR3 sequence (DNA): TGTGCCATCAGTGAGCAGCGGACCGTCACAGATACGCAGTATTTT.

This chain uses TRBV6-5 with TRBJ1-1; no clear D gene. Germline-derived CDR1 and CDR2 are MNHEY and SVGAGI. The CDR3 consists of 12 residues. The germline V and J ends were trimmed by 8 bases and 2 bases, with 9 bases remaining between them. The CDR3 loop reads CASGWVNTEAFF. The CDR3 bases are TGTGCCAGCGGCTGGGTAAACACTGAAGCTTTCTTT.

The rearrangement joins TRBV28 to TRBJ1-2; D is undetermined. The V end lost 3 bases, the J end lost 3 bases, and 11 bases lay between the germline ends. CDR3 length: 14 residues. The germline V gene encodes CDR1 MDHEN and CDR2 SYDVKM. This CDR3 is CASSFGLKDYGYTF. The CDR3, as DNA: TGTGCCAGCAGTTTCGGGTTAAAGGACTATGGCTACACCTTC.

This clone appeared many times. Here the CDR3 DNA reads TGTGCCAGCAGCCGTCGACTGAGTGCGGAGCAGTACTTC. Translating gives CASSRRLSAEQYF. This chain connects TRBV7-3 to TRBJ2-7, with D unresolved. CDR1 is SGHTA, CDR2 FQGTGA, per germline. V gave up 5 bases and J gave up 7 bases, with 15 bases separating them. The CDR3 length is 13 residues.

This clone was recorded at least ten times. V is TRBV23-1 and J is TRBJ2-1; the D gene is possibly TRBD2 (5 bases). TRBV23-1 is given ORF status, its function remaining uncertain. This CDR3 spans 15 amino acids. V lost 2 bases, J lost 8 bases, and 16 bases lay in between. Written as DNA, the CDR3 is TGCGCCAGCAGTCAAGTAAAGCGAGAGGGCCATGAGCAGTTCTTC. It yields the protein CASSQVKREGHEQFF.

The chain is built from TRBV10-2 and TRBJ2-1; D unresolved. The V end was cut by 8 bases, the J end by 9 bases, with 23 bases between. The CDR3 loop spans 15 amino acids. The germline CDR1 and CDR2 sequences are WSHSY and SAAADI. The CDR3 reads CASLRLDLQGFEQFF. DNA of the CDR3: TGCGCCAGCCTGAGGCTGGACCTACAAGGGTTTGAGCAGTTCTTC.

This clone was detected only a few times. The chain links TRBV9 to TRBJ2-1, with a weak D call TRBD2 (5 bases). The CDR3 runs 14 residues. Germline-derived CDR1 and CDR2 are SGDLS and YYNGEE. V lost 3 bases and J 0 bases, leaving 7 bases between the germline ends. This CDR3 is CASSDGDSYNEQFF. The CDR3 nucleotides read TGTGCCAGCAGCGACGGGGACTCCTACAATGAGCAGTTCTTC.

The rearrangement joins TRBV9 to TRBJ2-5, with 7 bases identical to TRBD1. The closer fit of TRBJ2-7 to the DNA end suggests the J call may be wrong. In germline, CDR1 is SGDLS, CDR2 YYNGEE. The CDR3 totals 14 residues. The CDR3 bases are TGTGCCAGCAGCTGCCGACAGGGATCTCGCGAGCAGTACTTC. This gives the protein CASSCRQGSREQYF.

V and J are TRBV7-8 and TRBJ1-5; 11 bases match TRBD1. There are 16 residues in the CDR3. Trimming at V came to 5 bases and at J to 4 bases, leaving 7 bases not matched to a gene. Germline CDR1 and CDR2: SGHVS and FQNEAQ. The CDR3 here is CASSPRDRGINQPQHF. CDR3 nucleotides: TGTGCCAGCAGCCCGAGGGACAGGGGGATTAATCAGCCCCAGCATTTT.

J is TRBJ2-7 and V is TRBV7-9, with D uncertain. Deletions cut 5 bases from V and 0 bases from J, with 11 bases between. Germline CDR1 SEHNR, CDR2 FQNEAQ (reference sequence). The CDR3 spans 14 residues. CDR3 protein: CASSGTLSSYEQYF. The CDR3 DNA reads as TGTGCCAGCAGCGGTACCTTGAGCTCCTACGAGCAGTACTTC.

The chain couples TRBV7-3 to TRBJ2-1; D remains unclear. Germline V gene lookup returns CDR1 SGHTA and CDR2 FQGTGA. CDR3 length: 13 residues. V gave up 4 bases and J gave up 5 bases, with 9 bases separating them. The CDR3: CASSSSWNNEQFF. CDR3 nucleotide sequence: TGTGCCAGCAGCTCCAGCTGGAACAATGAGCAGTTCTTC.

The gene calls are TRBV27 and TRBJ1-1; D gene unclear. Trimming stripped 4 bases from V and 9 bases from J, with 12 bases between. CDR1 is MNHEY and CDR2 is SMNVEV in the germline V gene (reference sequence). This CDR3 contains 12 residues. The CDR3 nucleotides read TGTGCCAGCAGTTCCTCCGGGCCTAAAGCTTTCTTT. Translation: CASSSSGPKAFF.

This chain's CDR3 is CASSEEEGQGHYEQYF. The CDR3 coding sequence is TGTGCCAGCAGTGAAGAGGAGGGACAGGGTCACTACGAGCAGTACTTC. The chain joins TRBV6-1 to TRBJ2-7, with 9 bases aligning to TRBD1. Germline CDR1 is MNHNS and CDR2 is SASEGT. This CDR3 is built from 16 residues. J lost 3 bases, V lost 1 base, and 7 bases had no gene match.

The CDR3: CASSETTRNANYGYTF. The CDR3 DNA is TGTGCCAGCAGTGAAACAACTCGCAACGCTAACTATGGCTACACCTTC. V usage is TRBV6-1 and J usage is TRBJ1-2; D gene uncertain. The CDR3 has 16 amino acids. Trimming shortened V by 2 bases and J by 0 bases, and 13 bases separated the two germline ends. Germline V gene sequence: CDR1 MNHNS, CDR2 SASEGT.